This TCR beta chain was captured in a study of naive and memory T cell subsets. Regarding the study as a whole: Findings for naive and memory subsets could not be checked against ground truth. Over 90% of naive TCR sequences appeared only once, unlike memory subsets.

J gave up 8 bases and V 7 bases, and 16 bases lay outside the gene matches. The CDR3 runs to 14 residues. Germline V gene sequence: CDR1 SQVTM, CDR2 ANQGSEA. In this sample, this clonotype turned up many times. The antigen is undetermined. An equimolar mix of two oligonucleotides served as the beta constant-region primer for TRBC1 and TRBC2. MiXCR, applied by TCRdb to the UMI-ligation and nested PCR reads, yields one record per CDR3 protein. The table includes some 87,000 distinct CDR3 sequences, over 7% detected once. The TCR sequence derives from a human donor in good health. The sequencing sample was made of central memory CD4+ T cells from blood. This rearrangement joins TRBV29-1 to TRBJ1-2; TRBD1 matches at 7 bases. CDR3 protein: CSAGGVDRVGGYTF. The CDR3 DNA reads as TGCAGCGCCGGAGGGGTCGACAGGGTAGGAGGCTACACCTTC. The full variable domain, in which reference TRBV29-1 and TRBJ1-2 provide the parts outside the CDR3, is SAVISQKPSRDICQRGTSLTIQCQVDSQVTMMFWYRQQPGQSLTLIATANQGSEATYESGFVIDKFPISRPNLTFSTLTVSNMSPEDSSIYLCSAGGVDRVGGYTFGSGTRLTVV.